This T cell receptor beta chain was identified during a study of blood T cell repertoires in COVID-19. Here immunoSEQ multiplex PCR was the method, and the copy in TCRdb shows in-frame clones only, minus some. The data hold 230,000 or so clones, with about four fifths observed a single time. V lost 0 bases, J lost 2 bases, and 13 bases lay in between. The CDR3 covers 15 residues. Germline CDR1 GTSNPN, CDR2 SVGIG (reference sequence). The source of this sequence is a woman older than 75 with COVID-19, enrolled during active disease. The chain employs TRBV30 and TRBJ1-1; the D is unclear. The sample was peripheral blood. The CDR3, as DNA: TGTGCCTGGAGTGTAATTCCAGGACTTAACACTGAAGCTTTCTTT. Its translation is CAWSVIPGLNTEAFF.